Below are 12 T cell receptor beta chains sequenced from a single sample in a study of T cells in localized non-small cell lung cancer. The table came from immunoSEQ multiplex PCR; TCRdb's copy has only in-frame clones and leaves some out. The sample includes 50,000 to 65,000 clones, roughly 75% of them seen just once. Sequencing was performed on PBMCs, taken before any cancer treatment. The origin of the receptors is a woman between 40 and 69 years old with stage II lung adenocarcinoma.

The chain recombines TRBV7-9 with TRBJ1-5, with 12 bases matching TRBD1. Germline trimming cut 5 bases from V and 6 bases from J; bases unmatched to any gene: 5. Germline CDR1 SEHNR, CDR2 FQNEAQ (reference sequence). The CDR3 totals 15 residues. This CDR3 is CASSDGTGGLQPQHF. DNA of the CDR3: TGTGCCAGCAGCGATGGGACAGGGGGCCTTCAGCCCCAGCATTTT.

The genes are TRBV2 and TRBJ1-2; no firm D call. The V gene lost 4 bases and the J gene lost 3 bases, with 9 bases spanning the gap. The CDR3 runs 13 residues. The germline gives CDR1 SNHLY, CDR2 FYNNEI. CDR3: CASSVGLDYGYTF. CDR3 bases: TGTGCCAGCAGTGTAGGACTTGACTATGGCTACACCTTC. Full variable domain (outside the CDR3, taken from reference TRBV2 and TRBJ1-2): EPEVTQTPSHQVTQMGQEVILRCVPISNHLYFYWYRQILGQKVEFLVSFYNNEISEKSEIFDDQFSVERPDGSNFTLKIRSTKLEDSAMYFCASSVGLDYGYTFGSGTRLTVV.

This chain connects TRBV5-1 to TRBJ1-1, with D unclear. The CDR3 length is 15 residues. Germline lookup yields CDR1 SGHRS and CDR2 YFSETQ. Deletions cut 0 bases from V and 4 bases from J, with 13 bases between. The CDR3 DNA sequence: TGCGCCAGCAGCTTGGATCGGGCTGGAAGCACTGAAGCTTTCTTT. It codes for CASSLDRAGSTEAFF.

The gene calls are TRBV7-9 and TRBJ2-1; D is ambiguous. The V end was cut by 5 bases, the J end by 4 bases, with 9 bases between. In germline, CDR1 is SEHNR, CDR2 FQNEAQ (reference sequence). This CDR3 is 13 amino acids long. The CDR3 DNA reads TGTGCCAGCAGCCTGACGGAGTACAATGAGCAGTTCTTC. Translating it yields CASSLTEYNEQFF.

The chain carries TRBV5-5 and TRBJ2-1, with 7 bases lining up with TRBD2. The junction had 3 bases not matched to a gene; V was cut back by 4 bases and J by 5 bases. The CDR3 extends over 13 amino acids. Looked up from germline, CDR1 is SGHKS and CDR2 is YYEKEE (reference sequence). The chain's CDR3 is CASSGRGDNEQFF. CDR3 bases: TGTGCCAGCAGCGGCCGGGGGGACAATGAGCAGTTCTTC.

Concerning this clone itself: A much bigger clone sits one base away, suggesting this may be a read error. This chain uses TRBV6-5 with TRBJ1-1, with D unresolved. CDR3 length equals 14 residues. In germline, CDR1 is MNHEY, CDR2 SVGAGI. CDR3 nucleotides: TGTGCCGGCAGTAAGGTACAGACGAACACTGAAGCTTTCTTT. It encodes CAGSKVQTNTEAFF.

The chain combines TRBV7-3 with TRBJ2-1, with 10 positions matching TRBD1. This CDR3 contains 16 residues. Germline values: CDR1 SGHTA, CDR2 FQGTGA. V gave up 6 bases and J gave up 6 bases; unmatched junction bases: 11. The CDR3 DNA sequence: TGTGCCAGCAGGCAGGCGCCGGGACAGGGGCTCAATGAGCAGTTCTTC. This gives the protein CASRQAPGQGLNEQFF.

The chain employs TRBV19 and TRBJ1-1; D unclear. This CDR3 contains 15 residues. The V gene's germline CDR1 is LNHDA and CDR2 SQIVND (reference sequence). Trimming pared 1 base from V and 0 bases from J, leaving 9 bases between. This chain's CDR3 is CASSIVSLMNTEAFF. The CDR3 nucleotides read TGTGCCAGTAGTATAGTAAGCCTCATGAACACTGAAGCTTTCTTT. The whole variable domain, remainder taken from reference TRBV19 and TRBJ1-1, is DGGITQSPKYLFRKEGQNVTLSCEQNLNHDAMYWYRQDPGQGLRLIYYSQIVNDFQKGDIAEGYSVSREKKESFPLTVTSAQKNPTAFYLCASSIVSLMNTEAFFGQGTRLTVV.

The chain links TRBV29-1 to TRBJ1-1; D may be TRBD1 (5 bases). The ends were cut back, 5 bases at V and 4 bases at J, with 11 bases in the middle. Per the germline V gene, CDR1 is SQVTM and CDR2 is ANQGSEA. The CDR3 totals 12 residues. The CDR3 sequence: CSVIQGFTEAFF. CDR3 coding DNA: TGCAGCGTTATCCAGGGTTTCACTGAAGCTTTCTTT.

The genes are TRBV7-2 and TRBJ1-4; D possibly corresponds to TRBD1 (5 bases). The germline CDR1 and CDR2 sequences are SGHTA and FQGNSA. V was shortened by 1 base and J by 5 bases, with 11 bases between the two germline ends. The CDR3 covers 15 residues. CDR3 DNA: TGTGCCAGCAGCTTAGGGGTGGAGGGGAATGAAAAACTGTTTTTT. The encoded protein is CASSLGVEGNEKLFF.

The chain has TRBV19 and TRBJ2-5, with TRBD2 matching 10 bases. V shed 1 base, J shed 5 bases, and the junction held 4 bases outside the gene matches. This CDR3 has 15 amino acids. The V gene's germline CDR1 is LNHDA and CDR2 SQIVND (reference sequence). CDR3 DNA: TGTGCCAGTAGTATAGCTAGCGGGGGAAAGGAGACCCAGTACTTC. It translates to CASSIASGGKETQYF.

The chain has TRBV29-1 and TRBJ1-1; maybe TRBD1 (6 bases). The V end was cut by 0 bases, the J end by 0 bases, with 20 bases between. Germline-derived CDR1 and CDR2 are SQVTM and ANQGSEA. The CDR3 contains 18 residues. CDR3 loop: CSVEDEGQRVGLNTEAFF. The CDR3 nucleotides read TGCAGCGTTGAAGATGAGGGACAACGGGTAGGCTTGAACACTGAAGCTTTCTTT.